This section outlines one TCR beta chain sequence together with its context. As yet, its antigen is unknown. Germline assignment: CDR1 SNHLY and CDR2 FYNNEI. Trimming took 0 bases from V and 4 from J, leaving 13 bases between them. There are 16 residues in the CDR3. These data are taken from a study of cytotoxic CD8 clonotypes in ibrutinib-treated CLL. The overall study: Recorded responses included some 24 partial and 2 complete; following median approximately 68 months, approximately 14 stayed remitted and around twelve progressed.

Points from the study as a whole: Clonality climbed at ibrutinib response, then dropped toward baseline at progression.

Method: immunoSEQ multiplex PCR; TCRdb's copy keeps in-frame clones and lacks some. The table has 40,000 to 50,000 clones, about 50% seen once. Material: PBMCs, obtained after 24 months of ibrutinib treatment. The receptor was derived from a human donor with chronic lymphocytic leukemia. V gene TRBV2 combines with J gene TRBJ1-5; no clear D. CDR3 nucleotide sequence: TGTGCCAGCAGTGAAGCGCGGGGAGCAGTTAATCAGCCCCAGCATTTT. Protein sequence: CASSEARGAVNQPQHF.